Below, 3 T cell receptor beta chains from the same sample are listed, as sequenced in a study of graft-versus-host responses after intestinal transplantation. Their cognate antigens are unknown. Here immunoSEQ multiplex PCR was the method, and the copy in TCRdb shows in-frame clones only, minus some. This sample has around 120,000 clones, with 95% found just once. Sequences were derived from unstimulated CD8+ T cells sorted from spleen or lymph node cells, sampled before intestinal transplant. Receptor source: a human donor who received an intestinal transplant.

This rearrangement joins TRBV6-1 to TRBJ2-7; TRBD2 matches at 8 bases. The CDR3 has 13 residues. V was pared by 7 bases and J by 0 bases, with 2 bases of the junction left unmatched. The germline gives CDR1 MNHNS, CDR2 SASEGT. The CDR3 sequence: CASTGTSSYEQYF. CDR3 in DNA: TGTGCCAGCACCGGGACTAGCTCCTACGAGCAGTACTTC.

The chain joins TRBV10-3 to TRBJ2-7; 7 positions match TRBD1. The CDR3 runs 15 residues. CDR1 and CDR2 from the germline V gene are ENHRY and SYGVKD. V was pared by 4 bases and J by 7 bases, with 13 bases of the junction left unmatched. The CDR3 DNA follows: TGTGCCATCAGTGTGAGGGGACAGAGCCTAGGGGAGCAGTACTTC. Amino acid sequence: CAISVRGQSLGEQYF.

This clone was counted a few times. The rearrangement uses TRBV2 and TRBJ2-2; TRBD2 aligns across 8 bases. Trimming cost V 2 bases and J 1 base; bases outside gene matches: 3. Per the germline V gene, CDR1 is SNHLY and CDR2 is FYNNEI. This CDR3 is 16 amino acids long. This chain's CDR3 is CASSESAGGNTGELFF. The CDR3 DNA reads TGTGCCAGCAGTGAATCGGCGGGGGGGAACACCGGGGAGCTGTTTTTT.